A single TCR beta chain is shown here with its context. Its antigen is currently unknown. Some clones are missing from TCRdb's copy, which holds only in-frame ones; the method was immunoSEQ multiplex PCR. The sample yields around 30,000 clones, more than 85% seen once. This entry is derived from a study of T cell responses to AZD1222 COVID-19 vaccine. The study's findings and limits: Clonal diversity was possibly underestimated, and the donors were mostly white British, with more females. Regions left unmutated in variants are reportedly the target of nearly half of spike-specific TCRs.

In germline, CDR1 is SEHNR, CDR2 FQNEAQ (reference sequence). The CDR3 covers 12 residues. Trimming shortened V by 5 bases and J by 3 bases, and 5 bases separated the two germline ends. The sequence was obtained from an adult in good health. The chain has TRBV7-9 and TRBJ1-5; D is uncertain. The starting material was peripheral blood, obtained on day 0 of AZD1222 vaccination. CDR3 bases: TGTGCCAGCAGCGCGGACAATCAGCCCCAGCATTTT. Encoded protein: CASSADNQPQHF.